This T cell receptor beta chain was captured in a study of cytomegalovirus exposure and HLA in healthy donors. As regards this clone: Additional DNA sequences in this sample encode the identical CDR3.

Trimming removed 1 base from V and 0 bases from J, with 10 bases in between. Germline V lookup: CDR1 SGHTA, CDR2 FQGTGA. The CDR3 is 16 residues long. The primer mix had 60 Vbeta and 13 Jbeta primers. The table came from immunoSEQ multiplex PCR; TCRdb's copy has only in-frame clones and leaves some out. The repertoire holds approximately 140,000 clones, with about three quarters as singletons. Sequenced material: PBMCs. This sequence joins TRBV7-3 and TRBJ2-1; TRBD2 is a possible D gene (6 bases). This sequence originates from a male donor in good health and CMV-seropositive. CDR3 coding DNA: TGTGCCAGCAGCTTAATTGCGGGAAGCTCCTACAATGAGCAGTTCTTC. Protein sequence: CASSLIAGSSYNEQFF.